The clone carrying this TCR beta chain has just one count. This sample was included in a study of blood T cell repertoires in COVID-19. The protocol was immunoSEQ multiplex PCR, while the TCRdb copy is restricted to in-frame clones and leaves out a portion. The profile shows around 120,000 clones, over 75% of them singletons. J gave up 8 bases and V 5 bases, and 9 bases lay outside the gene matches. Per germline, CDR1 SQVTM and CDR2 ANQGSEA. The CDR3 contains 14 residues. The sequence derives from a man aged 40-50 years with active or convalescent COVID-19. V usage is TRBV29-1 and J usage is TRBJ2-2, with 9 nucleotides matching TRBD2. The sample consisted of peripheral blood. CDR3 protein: CSVPGTSFRGELFF. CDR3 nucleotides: TGCAGCGTTCCCGGGACTAGCTTTAGGGGGGAGCTGTTTTTT.